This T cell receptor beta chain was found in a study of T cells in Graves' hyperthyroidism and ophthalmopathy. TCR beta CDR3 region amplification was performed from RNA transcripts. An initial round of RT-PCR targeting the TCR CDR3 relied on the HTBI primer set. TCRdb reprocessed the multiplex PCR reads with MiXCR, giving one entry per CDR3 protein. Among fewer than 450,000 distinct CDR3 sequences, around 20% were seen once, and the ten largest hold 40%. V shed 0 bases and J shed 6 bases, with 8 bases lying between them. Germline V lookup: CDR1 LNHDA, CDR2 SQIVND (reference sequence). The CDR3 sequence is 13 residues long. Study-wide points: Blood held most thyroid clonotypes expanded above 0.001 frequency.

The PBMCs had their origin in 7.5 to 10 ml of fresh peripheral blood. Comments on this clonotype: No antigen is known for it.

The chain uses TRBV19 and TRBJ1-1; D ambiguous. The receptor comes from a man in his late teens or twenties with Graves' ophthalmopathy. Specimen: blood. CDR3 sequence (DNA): TGTGCCAGTAGTATAGAGAAACAGTCTGAAGCTTTCTTT. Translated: CASSIEKQSEAFF. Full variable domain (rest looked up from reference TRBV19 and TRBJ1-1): DGGITQSPKYLFRKEGQNVTLSCEQNLNHDAMYWYRQDPGQGLRLIYYSQIVNDFQKGDIAEGYSVSREKKESFPLTVTSAQKNPTAFYLCASSIEKQSEAFFGQGTRLTVV.